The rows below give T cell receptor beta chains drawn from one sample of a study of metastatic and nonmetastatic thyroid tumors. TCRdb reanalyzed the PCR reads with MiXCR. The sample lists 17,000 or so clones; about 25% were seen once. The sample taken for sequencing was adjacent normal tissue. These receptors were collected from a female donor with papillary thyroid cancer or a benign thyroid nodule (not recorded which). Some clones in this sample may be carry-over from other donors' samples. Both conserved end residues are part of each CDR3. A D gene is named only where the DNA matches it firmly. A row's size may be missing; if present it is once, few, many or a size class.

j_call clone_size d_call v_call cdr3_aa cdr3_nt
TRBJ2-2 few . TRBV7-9 CASSYGVAGELFF TGTGCCAGCAGCTATGGGGTAGCCGGGGAGCTGTTTTTT
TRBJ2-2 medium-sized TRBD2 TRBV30 CAWTVGRDGELFF TGTGCCTGGACGGTGGGGAGGGACGGGGAGCTGTTTTTT
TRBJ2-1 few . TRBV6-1 CASTPWRTNYNGQFF TGTGCCAGCACCCCCTGGAGGACCAACTACAATGGGCAGTTCTTC
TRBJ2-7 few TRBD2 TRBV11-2 CASSLVGSGGSYEQYF TGTGCCAGCAGCTTAGTTGGTAGCGGGGGGTCCTACGAGCAGTACTTC
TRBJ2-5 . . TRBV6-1 CASLGVTETQYF TGTGCCAGCCTTGGGGTAACAGAGACCCAGTACTTC
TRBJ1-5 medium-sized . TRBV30 CAWSLGTQAQPQHF TGTGCCTGGAGTCTGGGGACACAGGCTCAGCCCCAGCATTTT
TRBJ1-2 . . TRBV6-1 CASSREYGYTF TGTGCCAGCTCCAGGGAGTATGGCTACACCTTC
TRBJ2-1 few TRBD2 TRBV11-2 CASSLIAGVRHEQFF TGTGCCAGCAGCTTAATAGCGGGAGTTCGGCATGAGCAGTTCTTC
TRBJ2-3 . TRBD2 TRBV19 CASSRLAGFPTDTQYF TGTGCCAGTAGTAGACTAGCGGGCTTCCCTACAGATACGCAGTATTTT
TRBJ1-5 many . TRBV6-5 CASSYEGSQPQHF TGTGCCAGCAGTTACGAGGGATCTCAGCCCCAGCATTTT
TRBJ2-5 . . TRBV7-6 CASSLGAENIETQYF TGTGCCAGCAGCTTAGGGGCAGAGAATATTGAGACCCAGTACTTC
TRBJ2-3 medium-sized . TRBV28 CASSFQGEAPDTQYF TGTGCCAGCAGTTTTCAAGGGGAGGCCCCAGATACGCAGTATTTT
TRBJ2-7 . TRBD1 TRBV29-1 CSVQASGQPYEQYF TGCAGCGTCCAAGCATCGGGACAGCCCTACGAGCAGTACTTC
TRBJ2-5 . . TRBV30 CAWSGQQETQYF TGTGCCTGGAGTGGACAACAAGAGACCCAGTACTTC
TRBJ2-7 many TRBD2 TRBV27 CASSQAEGTSGAPYEQYF TGTGCCAGCAGTCAGGCCGAGGGGACTAGCGGAGCCCCTTACGAGCAGTACTTC
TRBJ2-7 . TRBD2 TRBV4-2 CASSRERRLAGASLEQYF TGTGCCAGCAGCCGAGAGAGGAGGCTAGCGGGAGCTTCGCTCGAGCAGTACTTC
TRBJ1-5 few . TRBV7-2 CASSLLGMNNQPQHF TGTGCCAGCAGCTTACTGGGGATGAACAATCAGCCCCAGCATTTT
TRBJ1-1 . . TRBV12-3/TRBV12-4 CASSFQGSGTEAFF TGTGCCAGCAGTTTTCAAGGGTCCGGCACTGAAGCTTTCTTT
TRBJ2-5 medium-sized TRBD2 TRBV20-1 CSAPAGTSGPGTQYF TGCAGTGCCCCCGCGGGGACTAGCGGTCCGGGGACCCAGTACTTC
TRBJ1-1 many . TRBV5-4 CASSLAYRNTEAFF TGTGCCAGCAGCTTGGCCTACAGGAACACTGAAGCTTTCTTT
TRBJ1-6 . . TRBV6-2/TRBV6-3 CASSFGRPGPYNSPLHF TGTGCCAGCAGTTTCGGACGCCCGGGACCCTATAATTCACCCCTCCACTTT
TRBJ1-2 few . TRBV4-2 CASSHLGEQGGDYGYTF TGTGCCAGCAGCCACTTGGGAGAACAGGGTGGAGACTATGGCTACACCTTC
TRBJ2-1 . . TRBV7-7 CASSPELALEQFF TGTGCTAGCAGCCCAGAACTAGCTCTTGAGCAGTTCTTC
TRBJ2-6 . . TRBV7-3 CASSPKTGISGANVLTF TGTGCCAGCAGCCCGAAGACAGGAATCTCTGGGGCCAACGTCCTGACTTTC
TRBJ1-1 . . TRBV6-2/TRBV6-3 CASSYRGFTEAFF TGTGCCAGCAGTTACAGGGGTTTCACTGAAGCTTTCTTT
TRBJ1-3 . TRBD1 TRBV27 CASSSRGQSGNTIYF TGTGCCAGCAGTTCAAGGGGACAGTCTGGAAACACCATATATTTT
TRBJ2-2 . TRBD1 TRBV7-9 CASSSTTGLGELFF TGTGCCAGCAGCTCCACGACAGGGTTGGGGGAGCTGTTTTTT
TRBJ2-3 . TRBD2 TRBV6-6 CASINGTSGTKWPDTQYF TGTGCCAGCATTAACGGGACTAGCGGGACCAAATGGCCAGATACGCAGTATTTT
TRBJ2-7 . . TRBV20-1 CSAQGAGGGLSYEQYF TGCAGTGCCCAGGGAGCAGGTGGAGGGCTTTCCTACGAGCAGTACTTC
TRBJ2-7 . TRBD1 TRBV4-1 CASSPVDRGKYEQYF TGCGCCAGCAGCCCCGTGGACAGGGGAAAGTACGAGCAGTACTTC
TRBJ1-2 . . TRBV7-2 CASSLAVGGSMKGYTF TGTGCCAGCAGCTTAGCAGTCGGGGGAAGTATGAAAGGCTACACCTTC
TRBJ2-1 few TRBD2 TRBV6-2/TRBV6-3 CASSTPGTSGDNEQFF TGTGCCAGCAGTACGCCCGGGACTAGCGGTGACAATGAGCAGTTCTTC
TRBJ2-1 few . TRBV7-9 CASSLARGEQFF TGTGCCAGCAGCTTAGCGCGAGGTGAGCAGTTCTTC
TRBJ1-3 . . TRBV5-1 CASSLWWGSGNTIYF TGCGCCAGCAGCTTGTGGTGGGGATCTGGAAACACCATATATTTT
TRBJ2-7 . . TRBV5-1 CASSLARGSYEQYF TGCGCCAGCAGCTTGGCTCGGGGGAGCTACGAGCAGTACTTC
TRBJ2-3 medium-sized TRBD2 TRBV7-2 CASSRSTGLAGVSDTQYF TGTGCCAGCAGCCGAAGTACGGGACTAGCGGGAGTATCGGATACGCAGTATTTT
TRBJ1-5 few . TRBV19 CASSILGGNQPQHF TGTGCCAGTAGTATTCTGGGAGGCAATCAGCCCCAGCATTTT
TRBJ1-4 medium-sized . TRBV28 CASSFGGAWREKLFF TGTGCCAGCAGTTTCGGAGGGGCCTGGCGAGAAAAACTGTTTTTT
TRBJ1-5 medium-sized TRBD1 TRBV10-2 CASTTGQGNQPQHF TGCGCCAGCACTACCGGACAGGGCAATCAGCCCCAGCATTTT
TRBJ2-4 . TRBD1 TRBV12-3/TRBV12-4 CASSAQGRGAKNIQYF TGTGCCAGCAGTGCACAGGGGAGAGGAGCCAAAAACATTCAGTACTTC
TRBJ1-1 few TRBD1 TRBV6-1 CASSRTGGGTEAFF TGTGCCAGCAGCCGGACAGGGGGCGGCACTGAAGCTTTCTTT
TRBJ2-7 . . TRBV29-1 CSVVGQGSYEQYF TGCAGCGTTGTCGGGCAGGGCTCCTACGAGCAGTACTTC
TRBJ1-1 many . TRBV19 CASTPGTLGINTEAFF TGTGCCAGTACCCCAGGGACGTTGGGAATCAACACTGAAGCTTTCTTT